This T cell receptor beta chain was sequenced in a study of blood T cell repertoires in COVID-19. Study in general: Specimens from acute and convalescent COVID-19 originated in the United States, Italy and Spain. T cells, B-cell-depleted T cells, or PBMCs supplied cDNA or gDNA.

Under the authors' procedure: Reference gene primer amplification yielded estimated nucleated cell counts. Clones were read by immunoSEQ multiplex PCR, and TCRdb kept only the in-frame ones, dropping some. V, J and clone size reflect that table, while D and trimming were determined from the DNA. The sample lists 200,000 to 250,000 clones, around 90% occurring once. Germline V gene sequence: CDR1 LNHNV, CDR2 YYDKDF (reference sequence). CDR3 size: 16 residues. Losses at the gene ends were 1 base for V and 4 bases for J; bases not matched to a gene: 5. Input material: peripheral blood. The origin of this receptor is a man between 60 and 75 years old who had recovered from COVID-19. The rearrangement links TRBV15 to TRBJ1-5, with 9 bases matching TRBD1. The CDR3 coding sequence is TGTGCCACCAGCAGAGGATTGGACAGGGGAAATCAGCCCCAGCATTTT. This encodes CATSRGLDRGNQPQHF.